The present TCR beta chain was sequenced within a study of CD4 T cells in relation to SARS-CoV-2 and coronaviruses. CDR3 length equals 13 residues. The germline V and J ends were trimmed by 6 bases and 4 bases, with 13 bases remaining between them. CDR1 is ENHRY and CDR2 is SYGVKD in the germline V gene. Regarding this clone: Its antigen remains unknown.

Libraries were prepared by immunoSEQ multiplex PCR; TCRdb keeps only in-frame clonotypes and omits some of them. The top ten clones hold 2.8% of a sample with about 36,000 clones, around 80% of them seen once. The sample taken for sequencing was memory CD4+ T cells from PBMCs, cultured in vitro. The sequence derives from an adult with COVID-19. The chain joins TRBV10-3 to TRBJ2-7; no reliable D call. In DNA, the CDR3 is TGTGCCATCAGGCCACGTAGTTCTTACGAGCAGTACTTC. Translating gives CAIRPRSSYEQYF.